This T cell receptor (beta chain) was observed in a study of Graves' ophthalmopathy and Graves' hyperthyroidism. This clonotype was seen many times. The TCR beta CDR3 regions underwent amplification from RNA transcripts. RT-PCR was first run with HTBI primers, then multiplex PCR in a second round. TCRdb independently ran MiXCR on the multiplex PCR reads; one entry per CDR3 protein. The sample gives around 1,000,000 distinct CDR3 sequences, about 38% of which show up once; 8.5% to 14% is in the top ten. The sequence was obtained from an adult man with Graves' hyperthyroidism. The source material was peripheral blood or thyroid tissue (not recorded which).

The DNA for the CDR3 is TGTGCCATCAGTGGGACAGGGGTCTCCTACGAGCAGTACTTC. Translating it yields CAISGTGVSYEQYF. The chain is built from TRBV10-3 and TRBJ2-7, with TRBD1 matching over 9 bases. The germline CDR1 and CDR2 sequences are ENHRY and SYGVKD. There are 14 residues in the CDR3. V dropped 4 bases and J dropped 0; count of bases not matched to a gene: 1.